Sequencing of this TCR beta chain was carried out in a study of shared clonotypes between healthy human individuals (dated by TCRdb to the early 2020s). General notes on the study: Two women and a few men aged 18 to 49 years were included in the cohort. Each donor's leukapheresis produced roughly between about 0.9 and 9.5 billion PBMCs. For each donor, CD4 naive and CD4 memory were each given three plates, CD8 naive was given two plates, and CD8 memory was given one plate. To estimate repertoire size and how much clonotypes are shared between individuals, the study performed deep sequencing of blood TCR repertoires from 4 to 6 healthy adults. To increase sequencing depth and limit assay-specific biases, TCR repertoire library preparation and sequencing were carried out by different laboratories using diverse techniques.

This clone was recorded only once. Its binding antigen is unknown. Base quality data are lacking; no much larger clone is found one base away. The donors were healthy, HIV-negative adults who had no recently reported acute infections or vaccinations. Every donor was a Caucasian adult living in Nashville, Tennessee, USA. CD8 memory samples consisted of magnetically selected CD45RO+ cells combined with CCR7-negative CD45RA+ effector memory (TemRA) cells. Blood was obtained by leukapheresis, after which PBMCs were separated by Ficoll-Histopaque density gradient centrifugation and cryopreserved in liquid nitrogen vapor phase. Analytical flow cytometry was used to check the purity and quantity of every magnetically sorted T cell population. Each sorted fraction had its genomic DNA isolated and then quantified by UV absorbance on a Nanodrop 2000c. Using the deep immunoSEQ assay, TCR CDR3 regions were amplified from genomic DNA by multiplex PCR. Extracted genomic DNA from each cell subset was spread evenly across all wells of several immunoSEQ 96-well plates, with each plate serving as a replicate. For sorted subsets, approximately 210 ng genomic DNA, equal to approximately 30,000 T cell genomes, was loaded into each replicate PCR. The purified libraries were quantified using a Qubit 3.0 fluorometer, sized with a Bioanalyzer 2100, and then quantified again using the KAPA Library Quantification kit. Every immunoSEQ 96-well plate was sequenced on a separate single-read 150-cycle Illumina NextSeq 550 flow cell. The original pipeline was this. Because the immunoSEQ output included only junctional sequences and no quality scores, the filtering could not be the same as the filtering used for full-length reads. To assign V/J genes and CDR3, sequences were annotated using PyIR, a Python wrapper for IgBLAST v1.9, with IMGT germline references. Any read was removed if the V/J assignment was weak (E-value above 1e-6), the CDR3 was missing, or the read contained stop codons, out-of-frame junctions, or ambiguous translated residues. V3J clonotypes were defined as sequences sharing the same inferred V gene, J gene, and CDR3 amino acid sequence. To compute the percentage overlap between repertoires, the number of shared unique clonotypes was divided by the size of the smaller repertoire. RTK rarefaction, the Chao1 estimator, and Recon v2.1 estimates of unobserved clonotypes were used to assess repertoire richness. OLGA was used to compute generation probabilities for all TCRbeta clonotypes that the gDNA method yielded from a few donors. TCRdb re-hosts the immuneACCESS table, in-frame sequences only. Its copies lack some clones; in the studies checked, an unresolved V gene accounts for under half of them, and the cause for the rest is not known. Clone size and the V and J calls come from that table; the DNA yielded D and trimming. The sample profile shows around 300,000 clones; around 86% of them were found once. About 16% of the sample comes from the top ten.

General findings and caveats noted by the study authors: Based on pairwise subsampling, the degree of clonotype sharing among donors was expected to be affected by sequencing depth. Even with the large sequencing depth, rarefaction of the sorted-subset datasets indicated that sequencing was incomplete. Compared with non-shared clonotypes, the clonotypes found in all four sorted-subset donors had higher generation probabilities. Because the study included a small number of donors, the genetic and exposure-history diversity represented was limited. Sharing across a handful of donors was observed for roughly 5.4% of naive CD4, over 3% of naive CD8, roughly 2.4% of memory CD4, and about 0.38% of memory CD8 clonotypes. Estimated clonotype richness was generally larger for naive than for memory subsets. Sampling was restricted to blood, and TCR repertoires in tissues likely differ from the TCR repertoires found in blood.

Measured from the cysteine to the phenylalanine, the CDR3 is 15 residues long. Kept here is only the CDR3 DNA, which spans 45 bases and is read in frame from base 1. Trimming costs V 1 base and J 2 bases, and their ends lie 12 bases apart. Reading the germline V gene gives CDR1 SNHLY and CDR2 FYNNEI. This TCR was sampled from a man aged 18 to 35 in good health. The rearranged chain carries TRBV2 and TRBJ2-7, with an unclear D gene assignment. The sample consisted of memory CD8+ T cells sorted from blood. The cell subset or site label here, explained by the study, means: CD45RO+ cells pooled with CCR7-negative TemRA cells. The DNA reads as follows: TGTGCCAGCAGTGAAGTCAAGCAAGGAGCCTACGAGCAGTACTTC. It encodes CASSEVKQGAYEQYF.